A selection of T cell receptor beta chains follows, all from one sample in a study of post-analysis software for immune sequencing data. TCRdb fed the PCR reads into MiXCR, producing one record per CDR3 protein. The profile covers hundreds of thousands of distinct CDR3 sequences, with 44% appearing a single time and around 1.7% taken by the ten largest. Sequencing used blood. Every receptor here comes from a girl aged 10-17 years with multiple sclerosis. CDR3s include the opening cysteine and the closing phenylalanine or tryptophan. Fields, in order: J gene, V gene, CDR3 protein.

TRBJ2-1,TRBV6-2/TRBV6-3,CASSQLSLGNEQFF
TRBJ2-1,TRBV7-6,CASSSRPIAGGYNEQFF
TRBJ2-5,TRBV28,CASSPSPVYQETQYF
TRBJ2-1,TRBV12-3/TRBV12-4,CASSTTSPESLDEQFF
TRBJ1-1,TRBV5-1,CASSQKEKTGLNTEAFF
TRBJ2-7,TRBV6-5,CASSYSGRSSYEQYF
TRBJ2-7,TRBV6-1,CASSELGGQGAYEQYF
TRBJ2-7,TRBV20-1,CSALLGGDLYEQYF
TRBJ2-1,TRBV4-1,CASSHPKGVEISYNEQFF
TRBJ2-7,TRBV4-1,CASSQAVLAYEQYF
TRBJ2-1,TRBV7-9,CASSFAGNRFF
TRBJ2-1,TRBV4-1,CACSQERRNEQFF
TRBJ2-5,TRBV20-1,CSARDERVETQYF
TRBJ2-1,TRBV7-8,CASSRPRISNEQFF
TRBJ1-1,TRBV6-5,CASSATGRGTEAFF
TRBJ1-5,TRBV12-3/TRBV12-4,CASSPGPAELNQPQHF
TRBJ2-3,TRBV7-9,CASSWSRGGRGTDTQYF
TRBJ2-7,TRBV5-1,CASSFTQGAQNEQYF
TRBJ2-1,TRBV5-1,CASSLAGGLAGGRGNEQFF
-,TRBV3-1,CASSQVRGSEENIQYF
TRBJ1-1,TRBV11-2,CASSSIYYSEAFF
-,TRBV3-1,CASSHYALRTQYF